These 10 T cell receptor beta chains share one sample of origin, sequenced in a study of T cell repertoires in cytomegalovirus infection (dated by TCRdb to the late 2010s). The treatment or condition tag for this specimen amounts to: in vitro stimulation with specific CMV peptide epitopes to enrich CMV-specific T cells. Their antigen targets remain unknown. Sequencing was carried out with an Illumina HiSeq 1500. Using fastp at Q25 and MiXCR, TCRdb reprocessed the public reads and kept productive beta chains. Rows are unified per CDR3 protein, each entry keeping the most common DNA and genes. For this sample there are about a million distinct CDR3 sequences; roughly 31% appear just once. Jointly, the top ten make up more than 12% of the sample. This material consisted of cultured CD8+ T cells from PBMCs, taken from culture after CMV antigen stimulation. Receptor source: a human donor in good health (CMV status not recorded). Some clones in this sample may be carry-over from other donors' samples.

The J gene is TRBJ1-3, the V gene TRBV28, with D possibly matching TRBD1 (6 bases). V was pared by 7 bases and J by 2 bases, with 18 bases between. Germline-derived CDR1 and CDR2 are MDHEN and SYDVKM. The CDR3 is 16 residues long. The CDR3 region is CASTDQTGYAGNTIYF. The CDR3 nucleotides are TGTGCCAGCACCGACCAGACAGGATACGCTGGAAACACCATATATTTT.

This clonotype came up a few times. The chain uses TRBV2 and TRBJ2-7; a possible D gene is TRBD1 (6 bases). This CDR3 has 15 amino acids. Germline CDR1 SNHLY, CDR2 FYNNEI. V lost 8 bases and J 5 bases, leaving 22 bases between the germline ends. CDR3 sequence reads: CASLPGASSNHEQYF. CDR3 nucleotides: TGTGCCAGCCTCCCAGGGGCTAGCTCGAACCACGAGCAGTACTTC.

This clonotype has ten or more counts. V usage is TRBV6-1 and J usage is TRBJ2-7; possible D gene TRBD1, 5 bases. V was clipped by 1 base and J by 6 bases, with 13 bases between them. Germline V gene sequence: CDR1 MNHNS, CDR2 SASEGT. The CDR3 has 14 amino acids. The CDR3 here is CASSEDRGIGEQYV. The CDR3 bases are TGTGCCAGCAGTGAAGATAGGGGCATAGGCGAGCAGTACGTC.

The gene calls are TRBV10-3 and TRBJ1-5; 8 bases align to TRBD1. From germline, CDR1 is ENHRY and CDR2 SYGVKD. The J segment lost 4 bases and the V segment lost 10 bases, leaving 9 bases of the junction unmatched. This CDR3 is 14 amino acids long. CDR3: CATTRTGLNQPQHF. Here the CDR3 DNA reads TGTGCCACAACCAGGACAGGGTTGAATCAGCCCCAGCATTTT.

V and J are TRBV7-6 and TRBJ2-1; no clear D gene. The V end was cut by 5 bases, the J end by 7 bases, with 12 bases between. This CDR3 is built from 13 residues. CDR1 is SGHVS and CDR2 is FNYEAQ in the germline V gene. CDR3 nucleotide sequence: TGTGCCAGCAGCCACCTCTCCCCTAATGAGCAGTTCTTC. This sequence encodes CASSHLSPNEQFF.

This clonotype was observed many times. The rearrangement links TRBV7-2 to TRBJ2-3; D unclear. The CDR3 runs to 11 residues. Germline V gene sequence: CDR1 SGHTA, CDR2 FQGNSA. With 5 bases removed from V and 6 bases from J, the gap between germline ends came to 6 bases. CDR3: CASSRADTQYF. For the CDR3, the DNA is TGTGCCAGCAGCCGGGCGGATACGCAGTATTTT.

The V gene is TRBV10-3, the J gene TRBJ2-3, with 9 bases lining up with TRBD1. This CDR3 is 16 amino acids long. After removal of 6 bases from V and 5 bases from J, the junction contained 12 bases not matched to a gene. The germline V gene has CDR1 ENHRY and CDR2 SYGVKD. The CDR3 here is CAIRVTGTGKGDTQYF. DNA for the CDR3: TGTGCCATCAGGGTGACCGGGACAGGGAAGGGAGATACGCAGTATTTT.

The CDR3 DNA is TGCGCCAGCAGATTAGACAGTTACGAGCAGTACTTC. As protein: CASRLDSYEQYF. The V gene is TRBV10-2, the J gene TRBJ2-7, with D possibly TRBD1 on 5 matching bases. Per germline, CDR1 WSHSY and CDR2 SAAADI. The CDR3 has 12 amino acids. Trimming took 6 bases from V and 4 from J, leaving 10 bases between them.

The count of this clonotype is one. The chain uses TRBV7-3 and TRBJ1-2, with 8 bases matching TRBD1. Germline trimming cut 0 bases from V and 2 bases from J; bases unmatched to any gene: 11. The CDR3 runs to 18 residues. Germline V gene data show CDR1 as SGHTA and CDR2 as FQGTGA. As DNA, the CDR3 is TGTGCCAGCAGCTTAACCGAACAGGGGGATTACCTAAACTATGGCTACACCTTC. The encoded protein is CASSLTEQGDYLNYGYTF. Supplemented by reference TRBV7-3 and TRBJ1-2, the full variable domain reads GAGVSQTPSNKVTEKGKYVELRCDPISGHTALYWYRQSLGQGPEFLIYFQGTGAADDSGLPNDRFFAVRPEGSVSTLKIQRTERGDSAVYLCASSLTEQGDYLNYGYTFGSGTRLTVV.

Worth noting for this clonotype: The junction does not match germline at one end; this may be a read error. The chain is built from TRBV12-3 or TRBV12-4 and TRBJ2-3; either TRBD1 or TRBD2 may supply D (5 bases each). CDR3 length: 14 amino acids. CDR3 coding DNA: TGTACCAGTAATGGGGGTGCAAGCACAGATACGCAGTATTTT. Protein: CTSNGGASTDTQYF.